This entry concerns a single T cell receptor beta chain. The sample belongs to a study of control samples from healthy donors and cancer patients. Sequencing used immunoSEQ multiplex PCR; TCRdb keeps in-frame clones, though not all of them. The sample shows 150,000 to 200,000 clones, around 90% of them seen only once. Germline CDR1 SNHLY, CDR2 FYNNEI. V shed 4 bases, J shed 7 bases, and the junction held 3 bases outside the gene matches. The CDR3 runs 13 residues. Sequenced sample: blood. J is TRBJ1-3 and V is TRBV2, with TRBD1 identical over 8 bases. This receptor was taken from a woman in her 50s in good health. The CDR3 nucleotides read TGTGCCAGCAGTGCCCAGGGGGCTAACACCATATATTTT. Translated: CASSAQGANTIYF.